Detailed here is one T cell receptor beta chain. Germline-derived CDR1 and CDR2 are SGHRS and YFSETQ. Trimming removed 0 bases at V and 5 bases at J, with 14 bases between. The CDR3 is made up of 16 amino acids. The data derive from a study of blood T cell repertoires in COVID-19. Study-wide context: From T cells, B-cell-depleted T cells, or PBMCs came the material, which was cDNA or gDNA.

Followed longitudinally, the Seattle patients had been enrolled during active infection. Method: immunoSEQ multiplex PCR; TCRdb's copy keeps in-frame clones and lacks some. This table holds over 100,000 clones, roughly nine tenths found once. This sequence joins TRBV5-1 and TRBJ2-2; TRBD2 might be the D (6 bases). The source of this sequence is a woman aged 70-85 years with COVID-19, enrolled during active disease. The sample was peripheral blood. CDR3 amino acids: CASSLVVPGGTGELFF. CDR3 sequence (DNA): TGCGCCAGCAGCTTGGTGGTCCCTGGGGGGACCGGGGAGCTGTTTTTT.